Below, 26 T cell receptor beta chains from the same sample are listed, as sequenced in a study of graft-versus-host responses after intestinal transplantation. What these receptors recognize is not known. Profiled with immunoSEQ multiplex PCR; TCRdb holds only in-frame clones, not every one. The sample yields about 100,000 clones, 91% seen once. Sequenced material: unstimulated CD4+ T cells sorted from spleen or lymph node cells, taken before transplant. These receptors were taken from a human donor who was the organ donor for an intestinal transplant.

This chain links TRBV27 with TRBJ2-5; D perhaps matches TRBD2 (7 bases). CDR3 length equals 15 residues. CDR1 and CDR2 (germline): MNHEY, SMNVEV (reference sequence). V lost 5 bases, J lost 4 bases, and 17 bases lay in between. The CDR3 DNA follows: TGTGCCAGCAGTCTGAGGGGGGGTGGGGGAGAGACCCAGTACTTC. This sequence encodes CASSLRGGGGETQYF.

CDR3: CASSQDNPGGQMGYTF. The CDR3 nucleotides read TGCGCCAGCAGCCAAGATAATCCGGGAGGGCAGATGGGCTACACCTTC. V is TRBV4-1 and J is TRBJ1-2; D gene unclear. The CDR3 spans 16 residues. Germline CDR1 reads MGHRA; CDR2 reads YSYEKL. Between the trimmed V and J ends, which lost 0 bases and 8 bases, there was a span of 19 bases.

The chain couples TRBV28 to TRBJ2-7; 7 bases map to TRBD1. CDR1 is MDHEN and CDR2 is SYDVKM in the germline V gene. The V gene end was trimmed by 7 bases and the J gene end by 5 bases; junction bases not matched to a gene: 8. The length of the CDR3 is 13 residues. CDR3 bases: TGTGCCAGCACCCAACAGGGGTTCCACGAGCAGTACTTC. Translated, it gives CASTQQGFHEQYF.

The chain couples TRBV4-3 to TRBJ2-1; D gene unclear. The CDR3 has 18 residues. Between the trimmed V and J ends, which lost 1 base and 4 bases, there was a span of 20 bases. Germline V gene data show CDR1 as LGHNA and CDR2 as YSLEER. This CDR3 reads CASSQVLAGDVRYNEQFF. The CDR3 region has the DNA TGCGCCAGCAGCCAAGTCCTGGCAGGCGATGTTCGGTACAATGAGCAGTTCTTC.

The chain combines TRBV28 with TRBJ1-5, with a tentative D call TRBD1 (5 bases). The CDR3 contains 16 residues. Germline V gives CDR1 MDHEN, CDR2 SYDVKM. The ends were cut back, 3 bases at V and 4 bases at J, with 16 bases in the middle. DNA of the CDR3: TGTGCCAGCAGTTTTAGGACACCTCCTACTAATCAGCCCCAGCATTTT. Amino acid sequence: CASSFRTPPTNQPQHF. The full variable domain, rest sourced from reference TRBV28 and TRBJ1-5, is DVKVTQSSRYLVKRTGEKVFLECVQDMDHENMFWYRQDPGLGLRLIYFSYDVKMKEKGDIPEGYSVSREKKERFSLILESASTNQTSMYLCASSFRTPPTNQPQHFGDGTRLSIL.

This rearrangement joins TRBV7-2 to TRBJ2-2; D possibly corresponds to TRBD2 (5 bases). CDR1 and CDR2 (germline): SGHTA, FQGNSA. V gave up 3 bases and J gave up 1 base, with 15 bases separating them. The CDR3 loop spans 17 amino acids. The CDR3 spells CASSFRRLRENTGELFF. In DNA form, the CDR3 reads TGTGCCAGCAGCTTCAGGAGGTTGAGGGAGAACACCGGGGAGCTGTTTTTT.

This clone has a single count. CDR3 DNA: TGTGCCAGCAGGACAGGGTCTCAGCCCCAGCATTTT. Its translation: CASRTGSQPQHF. The rearrangement links TRBV6-1 to TRBJ1-5; the match to TRBD1 covers 7 bases. The J segment lost 6 bases and the V segment lost 6 bases, leaving 2 bases of the junction unmatched. The length of the CDR3 is 12 residues. Per germline, CDR1 MNHNS and CDR2 SASEGT.

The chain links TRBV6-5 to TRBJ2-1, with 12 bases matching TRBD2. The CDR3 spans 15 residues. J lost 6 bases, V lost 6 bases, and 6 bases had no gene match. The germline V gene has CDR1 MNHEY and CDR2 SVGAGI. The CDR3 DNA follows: TGTGCCAGCAGCTTGCTAGCGGGGGGGCCCAATGAGCAGTTCTTC. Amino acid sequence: CASSLLAGGPNEQFF.

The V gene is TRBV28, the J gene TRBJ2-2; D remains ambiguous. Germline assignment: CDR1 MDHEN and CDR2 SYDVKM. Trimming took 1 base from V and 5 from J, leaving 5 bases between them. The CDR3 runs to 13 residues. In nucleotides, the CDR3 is TGTGCCAGCAGTTTATCCTTTACCGGGGAGCTGTTTTTT. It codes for CASSLSFTGELFF. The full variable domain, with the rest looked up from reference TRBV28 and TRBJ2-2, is DVKVTQSSRYLVKRTGEKVFLECVQDMDHENMFWYRQDPGLGLRLIYFSYDVKMKEKGDIPEGYSVSREKKERFSLILESASTNQTSMYLCASSLSFTGELFFGEGSRLTVL.

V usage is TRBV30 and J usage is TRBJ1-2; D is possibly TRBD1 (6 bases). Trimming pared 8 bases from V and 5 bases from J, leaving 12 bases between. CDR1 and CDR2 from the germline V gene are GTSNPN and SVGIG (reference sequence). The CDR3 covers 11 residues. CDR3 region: CAQQGGYGYTF. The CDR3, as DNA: TGTGCCCAACAGGGTGGGTATGGCTACACCTTC. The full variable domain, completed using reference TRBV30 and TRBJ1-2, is SQTIHQWPATLVQPVGSPLSLECTVEGTSNPNLYWYRQAAGRGLQLLFYSVGIGQISSEVPQNLSASRPQDRQFILSSKKLLLSDSGFYLCAQQGGYGYTFGSGTRLTVV.

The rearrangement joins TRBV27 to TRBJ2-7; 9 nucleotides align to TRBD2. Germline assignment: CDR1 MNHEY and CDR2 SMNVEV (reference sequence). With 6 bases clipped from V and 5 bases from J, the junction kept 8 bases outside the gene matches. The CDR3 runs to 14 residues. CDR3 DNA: TGTGCCAGCAGGGGACTAGCTTACCGGCACGAGCAGTACTTC. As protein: CASRGLAYRHEQYF.

This chain's CDR3 is CASSSQRRVTDTQYF. The CDR3 nucleotides read TGTGCCAGTAGTTCGCAACGTCGGGTAACCGATACGCAGTATTTT. The chain employs TRBV19 and TRBJ2-3, with D unresolved. The CDR3 contains 15 residues. V was clipped by 5 bases and J by 6 bases, with 18 bases between them. Germline V gene data show CDR1 as LNHDA and CDR2 as SQIVND (reference sequence).

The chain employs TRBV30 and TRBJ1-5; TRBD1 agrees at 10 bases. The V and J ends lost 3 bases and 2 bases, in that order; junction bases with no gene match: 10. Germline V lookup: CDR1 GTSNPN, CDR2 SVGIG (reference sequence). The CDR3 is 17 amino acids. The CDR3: CAWSRDRGFPGNQPQHF. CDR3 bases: TGTGCCTGGAGCCGGGACAGGGGTTTCCCTGGCAATCAGCCCCAGCATTTT. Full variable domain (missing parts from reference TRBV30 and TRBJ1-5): SQTIHQWPATLVQPVGSPLSLECTVEGTSNPNLYWYRQAAGRGLQLLFYSVGIGQISSEVPQNLSASRPQDRQFILSSKKLLLSDSGFYLCAWSRDRGFPGNQPQHFGDGTRLSIL.

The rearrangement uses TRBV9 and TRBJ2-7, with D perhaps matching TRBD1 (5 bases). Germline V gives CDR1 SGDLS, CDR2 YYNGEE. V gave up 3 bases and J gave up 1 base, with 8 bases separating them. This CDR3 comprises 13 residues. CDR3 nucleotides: TGTGCCAGCAGCGCGACAGTTTCCTACGAGCAGTACTTC. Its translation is CASSATVSYEQYF.

CDR3 DNA sequence: TGTGCCAGCAGCTTAGGTCTCGGGGTAGAGCAGTACTTC. Translating it yields CASSLGLGVEQYF. This rearrangement joins TRBV7-9 to TRBJ2-7, with a weak D call TRBD2 (5 bases). V dropped 1 base and J dropped 7 bases, with 11 bases sitting between them. The CDR3 runs to 13 residues. Germline V lookup: CDR1 SEHNR, CDR2 FQNEAQ (reference sequence). The full variable domain, rest sourced from reference TRBV7-9 and TRBJ2-7, is DTGVSQNPRHKITKRGQNVTFRCDPISEHNRLYWYRQTLGQGPEFLTYFQNEAQLEKSRLLSDRFSAERPKGSFSTLEIQRTEQGDSAMYLCASSLGLGVEQYFGPGTRLTVT.

As DNA, the CDR3 is TGCGCCAGCAGCCAAGCCGTCGGACAGGGAGAAAGGACGGAGACCCAGTACTTC. Translating it yields CASSQAVGQGERTETQYF. The rearrangement joins TRBV4-3 to TRBJ2-5; 8 bases align to TRBD1. Losses at the gene ends were 1 base for V and 5 bases for J; bases not matched to a gene: 15. The CDR3 loop spans 18 amino acids. Germline CDR1 is LGHNA and CDR2 is YSLEER.

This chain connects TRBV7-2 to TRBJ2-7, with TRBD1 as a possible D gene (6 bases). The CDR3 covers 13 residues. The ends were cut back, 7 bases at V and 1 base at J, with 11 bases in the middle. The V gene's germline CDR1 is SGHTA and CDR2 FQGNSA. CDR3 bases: TGTGCCAGCACCCCGCAGGGGTCCTACGAGCAGTACTTC. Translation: CASTPQGSYEQYF.

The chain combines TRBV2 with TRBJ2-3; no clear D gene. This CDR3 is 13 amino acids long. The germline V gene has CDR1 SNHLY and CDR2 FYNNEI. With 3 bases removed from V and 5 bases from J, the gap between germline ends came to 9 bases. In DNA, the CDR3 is TGTGCCAGCAGTGATCAGGTGGAAGATACGCAGTATTTT. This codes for CASSDQVEDTQYF. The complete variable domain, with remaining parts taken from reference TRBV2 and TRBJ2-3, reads EPEVTQTPSHQVTQMGQEVILRCVPISNHLYFYWYRQILGQKVEFLVSFYNNEISEKSEIFDDQFSVERPDGSNFTLKIRSTKLEDSAMYFCASSDQVEDTQYFGPGTRLTVL.

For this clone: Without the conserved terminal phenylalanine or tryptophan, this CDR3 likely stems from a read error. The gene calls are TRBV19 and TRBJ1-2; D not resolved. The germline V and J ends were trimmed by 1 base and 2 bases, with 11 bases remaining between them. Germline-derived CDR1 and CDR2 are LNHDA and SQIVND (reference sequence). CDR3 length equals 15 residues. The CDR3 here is CASSIVSAINYGYTL. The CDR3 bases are TGTGCCAGTAGTATAGTTTCAGCGATCAACTATGGCTACACCTTA.

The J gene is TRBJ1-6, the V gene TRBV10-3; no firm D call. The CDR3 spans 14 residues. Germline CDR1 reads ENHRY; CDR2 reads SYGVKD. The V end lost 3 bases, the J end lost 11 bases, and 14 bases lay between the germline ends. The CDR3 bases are TGTGCCATCAGTGATAGAGGTGGGAGTGCACCCCTCCACTTT. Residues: CAISDRGGSAPLHF.

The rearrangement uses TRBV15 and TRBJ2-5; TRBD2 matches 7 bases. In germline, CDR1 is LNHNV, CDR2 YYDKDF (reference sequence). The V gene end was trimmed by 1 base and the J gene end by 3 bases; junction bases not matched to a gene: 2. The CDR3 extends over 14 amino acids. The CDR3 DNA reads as TGTGCCACCAGCAGAGGCGCGGGGGAAGAGACCCAGTACTTC. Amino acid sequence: CATSRGAGEETQYF.

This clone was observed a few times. The DNA of the CDR3 is TGCGCCAGCAGCCAAGGGGTGGAGGGATTTGGCTACACCTTC. Residues: CASSQGVEGFGYTF. The chain couples TRBV4-3 to TRBJ1-2, with unresolved D. Germline CDR1 is LGHNA and CDR2 is YSLEER. V was cut by 1 base and J by 7 bases, with 13 bases left in between. The CDR3 length is 14 residues.

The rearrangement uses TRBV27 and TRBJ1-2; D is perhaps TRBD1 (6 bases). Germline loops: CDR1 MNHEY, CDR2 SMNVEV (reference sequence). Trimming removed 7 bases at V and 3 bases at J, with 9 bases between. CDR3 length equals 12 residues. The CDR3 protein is CASKAGDYGYTF. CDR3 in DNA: TGTGCCAGCAAGGCAGGGGACTATGGCTACACCTTC.

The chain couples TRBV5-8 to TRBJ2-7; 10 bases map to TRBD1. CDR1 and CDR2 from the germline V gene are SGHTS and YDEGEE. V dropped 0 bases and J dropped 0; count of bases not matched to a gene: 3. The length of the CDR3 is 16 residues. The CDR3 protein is CASSLVGTGVSYEQYF. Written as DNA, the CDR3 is TGTGCCAGCAGCTTGGTTGGGACAGGGGTCTCCTACGAGCAGTACTTC.

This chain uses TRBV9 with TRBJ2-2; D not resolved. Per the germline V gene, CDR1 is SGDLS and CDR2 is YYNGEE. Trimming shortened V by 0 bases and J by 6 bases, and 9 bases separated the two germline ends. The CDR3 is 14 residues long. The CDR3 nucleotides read TGTGCCAGCAGCGTAGTATACGAGGCCGGGGAGCTGTTTTTT. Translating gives CASSVVYEAGELFF.

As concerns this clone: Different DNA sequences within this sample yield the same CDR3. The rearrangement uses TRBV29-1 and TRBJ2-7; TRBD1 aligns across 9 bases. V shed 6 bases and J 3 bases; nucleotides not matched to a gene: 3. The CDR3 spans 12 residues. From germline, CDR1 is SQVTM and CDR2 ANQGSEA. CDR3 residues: CSVGQGFYEQYF. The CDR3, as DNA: TGCAGCGTGGGACAGGGTTTCTACGAGCAGTACTTC.